This record concerns one TCR beta chain sequence. Its antigen remains unidentified. The source of the sample is a study of cytomegalovirus exposure and HLA in healthy donors. Study as a whole: Later analysis reported that the approximately 120 validation repertoires shared the platform of the 600 to 750 first-cohort repertoires.

Germline assignment: CDR1 GTSNPN and CDR2 SVGIG (reference sequence). This CDR3 is 15 amino acids long. Assay used: immunoSEQ multiplex PCR; TCRdb lists only in-frame clones, some missing. Among almost 200,000 clones listed, around 80% were seen once. Whole-study results and caveats: Researchers counted roughly 150 TCR beta chains as cytomegalovirus-associated. In vitro confirmation showed three CMV-associated chains to be CMV antigen specific.

The chain joins TRBV30 to TRBJ1-1; the match to TRBD1 covers 9 bases. Sequenced material: PBMCs. The clonotype comes from a woman under 40 in good health and CMV-seronegative. Written as DNA, the CDR3 is TGTGCGGCGAAATGGGGGACAGGGCAAAACACTGAAGCTTTCTTT. This codes for CAAKWGTGQNTEAFF.